A single sample gave rise to the 27 T cell receptor beta chains below, sequenced in a study of cytomegalovirus exposure and HLA in healthy donors. PCR primers comprised 60 Vbeta and 13 Jbeta primers. Assay used: immunoSEQ multiplex PCR; TCRdb lists only in-frame clones, some missing. The sample records approximately 140,000 clones, 79% being singletons. The specimen sequenced was PBMCs. Source of these receptors: a man between 18 and 29 years old in good health and CMV-seronegative.

The chain combines TRBV7-2 with TRBJ1-5; D ambiguous. Per germline, CDR1 SGHTA and CDR2 FQGNSA. With 3 bases removed from V and 7 bases from J, the gap between germline ends came to 10 bases. The length of the CDR3 is 13 residues. CDR3 protein: CASSLTGAQPQHF. DNA of the CDR3: TGTGCCAGCAGCTTGACTGGAGCGCAGCCCCAGCATTTT.

The chain recombines TRBV9 with TRBJ2-1; the match to TRBD2 covers 9 bases. This CDR3 has 16 residues. V dropped 0 bases and J dropped 4; count of bases not matched to a gene: 5. CDR1 SGDLS and CDR2 YYNGEE come from the germline V gene. The DNA for the CDR3 is TGTGCCAGCAGCGTAGGAATTGCGGGGGGGTACAATGAGCAGTTCTTC. Protein sequence: CASSVGIAGGYNEQFF.

The chain employs TRBV14 and TRBJ2-7, with D perhaps TRBD1 (6 bases). The CDR3 length is 15 residues. Trimming removed 5 bases from V and 1 base from J, with 15 bases in between. Germline CDR1 and CDR2: SGHDN and FVKESK. The CDR3 sequence is CASSEQGPRSYEQYF. The CDR3 DNA follows: TGTGCCAGCAGCGAACAGGGACCCAGATCCTACGAGCAGTACTTC.

The CDR3 region is CASSPYTKETQYF. In nucleotides, the CDR3 is TGTGCCAGCAGCCCTTACACTAAAGAGACCCAGTACTTC. This sequence joins TRBV5-5 and TRBJ2-5; D unclear. The ends were cut back, 4 bases at V and 3 bases at J, with 10 bases in the middle. The CDR3 is 13 amino acids. Germline loops: CDR1 SGHKS, CDR2 YYEKEE (reference sequence).

J is TRBJ1-3 and V is TRBV30; a possible D gene is TRBD1 (5 bases). Trimming pared 1 base from V and 2 bases from J, leaving 9 bases between. Germline CDR1 reads GTSNPN; CDR2 reads SVGIG (reference sequence). The CDR3 extends over 14 amino acids. The CDR3 nucleotides read TGTGCCTGGAGTGGGGGCAGAACTGGAAACACCATATATTTT. It encodes CAWSGGRTGNTIYF.

The CDR3: CASSHRDRSTEETQYF. DNA for the CDR3: TGCGCCAGCAGTCACCGGGACAGATCAACCGAAGAGACCCAGTACTTC. V usage is TRBV23-1 and J usage is TRBJ2-5; 7 bases map to TRBD1. TRBV23-1 is flagged as an ORF with uncertain function. Trimming took 3 bases from V and 3 from J; bases not matched to a gene: 10. The CDR3 spans 16 residues.

The V and J genes are TRBV19 and TRBJ2-5, with D tentatively TRBD2 (7 bases). The CDR3 spans 19 residues. The germline CDR1 and CDR2 sequences are LNHDA and SQIVND (reference sequence). V was shortened by 3 bases and J by 2 bases, with 25 bases between the two germline ends. The CDR3 DNA is TGTGCCAGTAGTATTAATACTGCGGGGGCCTCGAGGGAGCAAGAGACCCAGTACTTC. Protein product: CASSINTAGASREQETQYF.

This chain links TRBV7-3 with TRBJ2-5, with D uncertain. The CDR3 length is 12 residues. Germline lookup yields CDR1 SGHTA and CDR2 FQGTGA. V was pared by 1 base and J by 7 bases, with 7 bases between. DNA of the CDR3: TGTGCCAGCAGCTTAAATGGCGGGACCCAGTACTTC. Protein: CASSLNGGTQYF.

The rearrangement joins TRBV25-1 to TRBJ1-2; no reliable D call. Germline loops: CDR1 MGHDK, CDR2 SYGVNS. V lost 2 bases and J 10 bases, leaving 11 bases between the germline ends. This CDR3 comprises 12 residues. CDR3 nucleotide sequence: TGTGCCAGCAGTGAAGTCGGTAGAGCCTACACCTTC. Its translation is CASSEVGRAYTF.

A few counts support this clone. This rearrangement joins TRBV12-5 to TRBJ1-3; D possibly corresponds to TRBD1 (6 bases). The CDR3 is 14 amino acids. V was shortened by 4 bases and J by 2 bases, with 9 bases between the two germline ends. Germline CDR1 reads LGHNT; CDR2 reads FRNRAP. The CDR3 region has the DNA TGTGCTAGTGGTTCCCGGACAGCTGGAAACACCATATATTTT. It specifies CASGSRTAGNTIYF. Full variable domain (missing parts from reference TRBV12-5 and TRBJ1-3): DARVTQTPRHKVTEMGQEVTMRCQPILGHNTVFWYRQTMMQGLELLAYFRNRAPLDDSGMPKDRFSAEMPDATLATLKIQPSEPRDSAVYFCASGSRTAGNTIYFGEGSWLTVV.

The chain recombines TRBV7-9 with TRBJ1-3; 11 positions match TRBD1. The ends lost 0 bases at V and 0 bases at J; junction bases unmatched: 1. This CDR3 spans 17 amino acids. The V gene's germline CDR1 is SEHNR and CDR2 FQNEAQ (reference sequence). CDR3 residues: CASSLAGTGGSGNTIYF. For the CDR3, the DNA is TGTGCCAGCAGCTTAGCAGGGACAGGGGGCTCTGGAAACACCATATATTTT.

This chain joins TRBV6-6 and TRBJ1-2; D uncertain. The CDR3 totals 13 residues. Germline V gene sequence: CDR1 MNHNY, CDR2 SVGAGI (reference sequence). The germline V and J ends were trimmed by 5 bases and 1 base, with 8 bases remaining between them. CDR3 loop: CASSPGLNYGYTF. Here the CDR3 DNA reads TGTGCCAGCAGTCCAGGACTTAACTATGGCTACACCTTC.

V gene TRBV6-1 combines with J gene TRBJ1-2, with 9 bases lining up with TRBD1. The germline gives CDR1 MNHNS, CDR2 SASEGT. Unmatched junction bases numbered 5, after V lost 4 bases and J lost 2 bases. The CDR3 extends over 15 amino acids. In DNA form, the CDR3 reads TGTGCCAGCAGTGGTGGGACAGGGACCAACTATGGCTACACCTTC. Residues: CASSGGTGTNYGYTF.

The gene calls are TRBV7-6 and TRBJ2-7; D is uncertain. This CDR3 comprises 14 residues. V was cut by 5 bases and J by 4 bases, with 15 bases left in between. Germline CDR1 reads SGHVS; CDR2 reads FNYEAQ. DNA of the CDR3: TGTGCCAGCAGCCACAAACCGGAAGCGTACGAGCAGTACTTC. Translating it yields CASSHKPEAYEQYF.

The V and J genes are TRBV30 and TRBJ1-3, with TRBD1 matching over 8 bases. V shed 1 base and J 7 bases; nucleotides not matched to a gene: 9. Germline V gene lookup returns CDR1 GTSNPN and CDR2 SVGIG (reference sequence). The CDR3 loop spans 15 amino acids. CDR3 sequence reads: CAWSESWQGANTIYF. The CDR3 DNA reads TGTGCCTGGAGTGAATCCTGGCAGGGGGCTAACACCATATATTTT.

The chain has TRBV30 and TRBJ1-2; a weak D match, TRBD1 (5 bases). Germline CDR1 GTSNPN, CDR2 SVGIG (reference sequence). V lost 0 bases, J lost 7 bases, and 12 bases lay in between. The CDR3 runs 13 residues. The CDR3 is CAWSVLGGSGYTF. The CDR3 bases are TGTGCCTGGAGTGTATTGGGGGGGAGTGGCTACACCTTC.

This clone was seen a handful of times. The chain uses TRBV7-9 and TRBJ2-4; 8 bases line up with TRBD2. The V segment lost 0 bases and the J segment 6 bases; nucleotides outside the gene matches: 4. The CDR3 consists of 15 residues. Germline assignment: CDR1 SEHNR and CDR2 FQNEAQ (reference sequence). The CDR3 loop reads CASSLAQSGGNIQYF. CDR3 nucleotide sequence: TGTGCCAGCAGCTTAGCGCAGAGCGGGGGAAACATTCAGTACTTC.

The chain uses TRBV5-4 and TRBJ2-1; weak D call: TRBD2 (6 bases). Germline lookup yields CDR1 SGHNT and CDR2 YYREEE (reference sequence). V was pared by 4 bases and J by 4 bases, with 24 bases between. The CDR3 totals 18 residues. The CDR3 bases are TGTGCCAGCAGCCACCCCAGTGGGGGGTCCGGGGTTTACAATGAGCAGTTCTTC. It encodes CASSHPSGGSGVYNEQFF.

The CDR3 loop is CASSYWTGPLQETQYF. In nucleotides, the CDR3 is TGTGCCAGCAGCTACTGGACAGGGCCTCTCCAAGAGACCCAGTACTTC. V is TRBV7-9 and J is TRBJ2-5; 8 positions agree with TRBD1. The CDR3 extends over 16 amino acids. The trim removed 4 bases at V and 1 base at J, leaving 8 bases unmatched. In germline, CDR1 is SEHNR, CDR2 FQNEAQ (reference sequence).

The chain links TRBV6-1 to TRBJ2-2; 8 nucleotides agree with TRBD1. CDR3 length equals 15 residues. Per germline, CDR1 MNHNS and CDR2 SASEGT. J was trimmed by 1 base and V by 8 bases; bases with no gene match: 6. The CDR3 DNA reads TGTGCCAGCTGGGACAGGACTATGAACACCGGGGAGCTGTTTTTT. Translation: CASWDRTMNTGELFF.

V gene TRBV30 combines with J gene TRBJ2-7; D is possibly TRBD1 (5 bases). The CDR3 is made up of 14 amino acids. Deletions cut 8 bases from V and 6 bases from J, with 23 bases between. The germline V gene encodes CDR1 GTSNPN and CDR2 SVGIG (reference sequence). This CDR3 is CAGHGPPRPSEQYF. Written as DNA, the CDR3 is TGTGCCGGACACGGCCCACCGAGACCTTCCGAGCAGTACTTC.

This chain uses TRBV10-3 with TRBJ2-7, with 7 nucleotides matching TRBD1. The CDR3 covers 13 residues. V dropped 8 bases and J dropped 1; count of bases not matched to a gene: 5. Germline loops: CDR1 ENHRY, CDR2 SYGVKD. The CDR3 DNA is TGTGCCATCCAGGTGACAGGGTCCTACGAGCAGTACTTC. Encoded protein: CAIQVTGSYEQYF.

This sequence joins TRBV19 and TRBJ1-2; unclear D gene. The V end was cut by 6 bases, the J end by 2 bases, with 10 bases between. Germline V gene data show CDR1 as LNHDA and CDR2 as SQIVND (reference sequence). The CDR3 consists of 13 residues. The CDR3 protein is CASSEQRNYGYTF. The DNA of the CDR3 is TGTGCCAGTAGCGAACAGCGGAACTATGGCTACACCTTC. Full variable domain (rest looked up from reference TRBV19 and TRBJ1-2): DGGITQSPKYLFRKEGQNVTLSCEQNLNHDAMYWYRQDPGQGLRLIYYSQIVNDFQKGDIAEGYSVSREKKESFPLTVTSAQKNPTAFYLCASSEQRNYGYTFGSGTRLTVV.

The gene calls are TRBV28 and TRBJ1-2; 8 bases are shared with TRBD1. CDR3 length: 14 residues. Germline V gives CDR1 MDHEN, CDR2 SYDVKM. The V and J ends lost 5 bases and 7 bases, in that order; junction bases with no gene match: 9. CDR3 sequence: CASSPTGGALGYTF. CDR3 DNA: TGTGCCAGCAGTCCCACAGGGGGGGCCCTTGGCTACACCTTC.

CDR3 coding DNA: TGCGCCAGCAGCTCGGGACAAAACTCTGGAAACACCATATATTTT. Translation: CASSSGQNSGNTIYF. The V gene is TRBV5-1, the J gene TRBJ1-3, with a possible D match to TRBD1 (6 bases). V lost 3 bases to trimming and J lost 0 bases, with 10 bases between them. The CDR3 extends over 15 amino acids. The germline gives CDR1 SGHRS, CDR2 YFSETQ.

The V gene is TRBV5-1, the J gene TRBJ1-6; D not certain. The CDR3 covers 15 residues. CDR1 is SGHRS and CDR2 is YFSETQ in the germline V gene. The V gene lost 2 bases and the J gene lost 13 bases, with 19 bases spanning the gap. CDR3 sequence: CASSLLTQNLGPLHF. The CDR3 DNA sequence: TGCGCCAGCAGCTTACTGACACAGAACTTGGGTCCCCTCCACTTT. Combining the CDR3 with reference TRBV5-1 and TRBJ1-6 gives the whole variable domain KAGVTQTPRYLIKTRGQQVTLSCSPISGHRSVSWYQQTPGQGLQFLFEYFSETQRNKGNFPGRFSGRQFSNSRSEMNVSTLELGDSALYLCASSLLTQNLGPLHFGNGTRLTVT.

This chain uses TRBV6-1 with TRBJ2-1, with a possible D match to TRBD2 (6 bases). Germline V CDR1 and CDR2: MNHNS, SASEGT. The CDR3 extends over 15 amino acids. The V gene lost 3 bases and the J gene lost 3 bases, with 12 bases spanning the gap. CDR3 region: CASSDLGGDYNEQFF. CDR3 sequence (DNA): TGTGCCAGCAGTGACCTCGGGGGAGACTACAATGAGCAGTTCTTC.